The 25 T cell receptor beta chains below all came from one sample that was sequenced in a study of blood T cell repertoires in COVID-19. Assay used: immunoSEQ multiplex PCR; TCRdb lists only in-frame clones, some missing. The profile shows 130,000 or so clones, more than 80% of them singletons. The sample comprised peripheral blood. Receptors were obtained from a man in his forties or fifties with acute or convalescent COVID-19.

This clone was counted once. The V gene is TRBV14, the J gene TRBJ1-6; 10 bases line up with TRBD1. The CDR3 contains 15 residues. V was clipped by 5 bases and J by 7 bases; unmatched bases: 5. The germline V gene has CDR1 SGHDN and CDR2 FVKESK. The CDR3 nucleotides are TGTGCCAGCAGCAAGGGACAGGGGTTGAATTCACCCCTCCACTTT. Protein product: CASSKGQGLNSPLHF.

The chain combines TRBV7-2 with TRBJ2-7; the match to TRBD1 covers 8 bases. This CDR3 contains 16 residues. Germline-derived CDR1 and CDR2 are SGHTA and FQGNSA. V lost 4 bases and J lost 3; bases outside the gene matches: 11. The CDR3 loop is CASSSRKGQEIYEQYF. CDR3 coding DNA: TGTGCCAGCAGCTCGCGAAAGGGACAGGAGATCTACGAGCAGTACTTC. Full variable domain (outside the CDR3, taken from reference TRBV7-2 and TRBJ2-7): GAGVSQSPSNKVTEKGKDVELRCDPISGHTALYWYRQSLGQGLEFLIYFQGNSAPDKSGLPSDRFSAERTGGSVSTLTIQRTQQEDSAVYLCASSSRKGQEIYEQYFGPGTRLTVT.

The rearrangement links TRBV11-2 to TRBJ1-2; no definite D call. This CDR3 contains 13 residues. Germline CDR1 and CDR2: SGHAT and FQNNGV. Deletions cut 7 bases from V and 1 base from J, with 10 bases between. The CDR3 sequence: CASTPGLNYGYTF. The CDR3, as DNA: TGTGCCAGCACCCCGGGTCTTAACTATGGCTACACCTTC.

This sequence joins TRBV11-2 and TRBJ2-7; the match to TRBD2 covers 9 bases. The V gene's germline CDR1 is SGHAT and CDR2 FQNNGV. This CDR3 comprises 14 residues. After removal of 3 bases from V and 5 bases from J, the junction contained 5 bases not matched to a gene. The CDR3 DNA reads TGTGCCAGCAGCTTTAGCGGGAGACCCAACGAGCAGTACTTC. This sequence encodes CASSFSGRPNEQYF.

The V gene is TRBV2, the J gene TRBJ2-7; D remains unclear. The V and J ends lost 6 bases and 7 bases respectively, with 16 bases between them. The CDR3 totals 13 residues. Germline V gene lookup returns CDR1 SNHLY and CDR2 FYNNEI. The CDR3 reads CASSATITREQYF. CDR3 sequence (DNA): TGTGCCAGCAGCGCAACCATTACAAGAGAGCAGTACTTC.

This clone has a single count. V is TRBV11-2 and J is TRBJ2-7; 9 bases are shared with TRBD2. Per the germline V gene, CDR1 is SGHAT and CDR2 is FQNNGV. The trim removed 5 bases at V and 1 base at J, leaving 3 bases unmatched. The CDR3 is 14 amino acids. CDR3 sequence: CASSLSGSSYEQYF. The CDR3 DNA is TGTGCCAGCAGCCTTAGCGGGAGTTCCTACGAGCAGTACTTC.

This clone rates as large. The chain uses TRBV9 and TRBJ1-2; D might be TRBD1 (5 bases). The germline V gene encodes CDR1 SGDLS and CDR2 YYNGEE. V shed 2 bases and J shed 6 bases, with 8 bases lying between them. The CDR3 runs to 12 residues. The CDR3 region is CASSVRADGYTF. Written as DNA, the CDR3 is TGTGCCAGCAGCGTCAGGGCGGATGGCTACACCTTC.

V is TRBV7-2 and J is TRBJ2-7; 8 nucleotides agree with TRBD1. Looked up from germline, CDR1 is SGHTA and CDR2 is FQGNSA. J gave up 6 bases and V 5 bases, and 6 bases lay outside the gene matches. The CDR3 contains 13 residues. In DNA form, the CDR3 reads TGTGCCAGCAGCCGACAGGGGCTGAGCGAGCAGTACTTC. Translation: CASSRQGLSEQYF. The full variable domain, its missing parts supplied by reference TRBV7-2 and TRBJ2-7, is GAGVSQSPSNKVTEKGKDVELRCDPISGHTALYWYRQSLGQGLEFLIYFQGNSAPDKSGLPSDRFSAERTGGSVSTLTIQRTQQEDSAVYLCASSRQGLSEQYFGPGTRLTVT.

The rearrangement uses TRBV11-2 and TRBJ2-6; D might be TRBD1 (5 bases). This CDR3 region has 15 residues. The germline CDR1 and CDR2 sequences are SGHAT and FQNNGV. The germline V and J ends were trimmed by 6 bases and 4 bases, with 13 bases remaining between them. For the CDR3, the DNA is TGTGCCAGCAGAAAACACAGGACGGGGGCCAACGTCCTGACTTTC. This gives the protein CASRKHRTGANVLTF.

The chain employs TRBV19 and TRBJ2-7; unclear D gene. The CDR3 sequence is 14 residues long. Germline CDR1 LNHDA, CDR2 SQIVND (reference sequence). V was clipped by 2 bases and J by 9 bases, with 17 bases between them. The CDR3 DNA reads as TGTGCCAGTAGTATAAGGTCCCCCGACACCGTGCAGTACTTC. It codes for CASSIRSPDTVQYF. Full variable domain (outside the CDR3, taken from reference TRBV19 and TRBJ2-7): DGGITQSPKYLFRKEGQNVTLSCEQNLNHDAMYWYRQDPGQGLRLIYYSQIVNDFQKGDIAEGYSVSREKKESFPLTVTSAQKNPTAFYLCASSIRSPDTVQYFGPGTRLTVT.

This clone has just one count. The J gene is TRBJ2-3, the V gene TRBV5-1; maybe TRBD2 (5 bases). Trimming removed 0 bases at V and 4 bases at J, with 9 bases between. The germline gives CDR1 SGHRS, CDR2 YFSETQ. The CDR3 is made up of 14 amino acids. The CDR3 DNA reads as TGCGCCAGCAGCTTGGGAGCGGAGTCAGATACGCAGTATTTT. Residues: CASSLGAESDTQYF.

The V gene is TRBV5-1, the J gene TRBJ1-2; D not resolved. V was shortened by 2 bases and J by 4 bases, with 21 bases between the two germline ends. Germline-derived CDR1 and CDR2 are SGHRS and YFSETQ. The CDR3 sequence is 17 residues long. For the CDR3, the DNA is TGCGCCAGCAGCTTCTCCGGGAACACGAAATCCCCCTATGGCTACACCTTC. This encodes CASSFSGNTKSPYGYTF.

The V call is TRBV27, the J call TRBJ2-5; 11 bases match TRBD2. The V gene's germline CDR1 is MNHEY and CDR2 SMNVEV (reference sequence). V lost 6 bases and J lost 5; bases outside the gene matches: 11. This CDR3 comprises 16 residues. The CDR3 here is CASRTLAGGPWETQYF. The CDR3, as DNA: TGTGCCAGCAGGACCTTAGCGGGGGGGCCTTGGGAGACCCAGTACTTC.

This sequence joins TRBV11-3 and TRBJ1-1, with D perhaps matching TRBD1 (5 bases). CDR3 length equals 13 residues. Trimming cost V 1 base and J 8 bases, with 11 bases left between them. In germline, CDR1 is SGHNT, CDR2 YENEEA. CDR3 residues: CASSLGRGSEAFF. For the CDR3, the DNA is TGTGCCAGCAGCTTAGGGCGGGGCAGCGAAGCTTTCTTT. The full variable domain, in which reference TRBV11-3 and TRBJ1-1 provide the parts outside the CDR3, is EAGVVQSPRYKIIEKKQPVAFWCNPISGHNTLYWYLQNLGQGPELLIRYENEEAVDDSQLPKDRFSAERLKGVDSTLKIQPAELGDSAVYLCASSLGRGSEAFFGQGTRLTVV.

DNA for the CDR3: TGTGCCAGCAGCCACAGGGGAGTCGCTGAAGCTTTCTTT. It yields the protein CASSHRGVAEAFF. V gene TRBV3-1 (or the pseudogene TRBV3-2) combines with J gene TRBJ1-1; D is possibly TRBD1 (6 bases). The CDR3 loop spans 13 amino acids. Trimming shortened V by 3 bases and J by 6 bases, and 11 bases separated the two germline ends. CDR1 and CDR2 (germline): LGHDT, YNNKEL (reference sequence).

CDR3 coding DNA: TGCGCCAGCAGCCCTCGACAGGGCATGAACACTGAAGCTTTCTTT. It translates to CASSPRQGMNTEAFF. The chain recombines TRBV5-1 with TRBJ1-1; 7 positions match TRBD1. CDR1 SGHRS and CDR2 YFSETQ come from the germline V gene. Trimming at V came to 4 bases and at J to 0 bases, leaving 6 bases not matched to a gene. The CDR3 has 15 amino acids.

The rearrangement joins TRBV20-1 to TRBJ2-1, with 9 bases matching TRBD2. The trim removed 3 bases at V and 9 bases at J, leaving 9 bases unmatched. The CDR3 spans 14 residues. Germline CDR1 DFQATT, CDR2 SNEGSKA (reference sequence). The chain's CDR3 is CSASGVAGDGEQFF. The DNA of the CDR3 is TGCAGTGCTAGTGGGGTAGCGGGAGATGGTGAGCAGTTCTTC.

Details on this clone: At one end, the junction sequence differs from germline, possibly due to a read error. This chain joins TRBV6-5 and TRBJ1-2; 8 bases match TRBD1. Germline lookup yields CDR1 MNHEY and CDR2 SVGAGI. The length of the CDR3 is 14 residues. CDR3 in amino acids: CASSRFRDRSPVAF. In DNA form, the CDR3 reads TGTGCCAGCAGCCGATTCCGGGACAGGTCTCCAGTCGCCTTC.

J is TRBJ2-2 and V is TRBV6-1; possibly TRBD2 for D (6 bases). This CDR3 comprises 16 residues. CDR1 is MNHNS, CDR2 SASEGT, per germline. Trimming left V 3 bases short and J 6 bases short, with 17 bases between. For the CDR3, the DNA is TGTGCCAGCAGTGAGAGACTAGGATTTGAGGCCGGGGAGCTGTTTTTT. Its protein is CASSERLGFEAGELFF.

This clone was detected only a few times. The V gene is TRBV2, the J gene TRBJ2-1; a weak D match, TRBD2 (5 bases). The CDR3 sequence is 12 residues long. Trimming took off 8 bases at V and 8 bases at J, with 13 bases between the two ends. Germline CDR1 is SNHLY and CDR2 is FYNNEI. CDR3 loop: CASRDFGDEQFF. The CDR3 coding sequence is TGTGCCAGCCGGGATTTCGGCGATGAGCAGTTCTTC.

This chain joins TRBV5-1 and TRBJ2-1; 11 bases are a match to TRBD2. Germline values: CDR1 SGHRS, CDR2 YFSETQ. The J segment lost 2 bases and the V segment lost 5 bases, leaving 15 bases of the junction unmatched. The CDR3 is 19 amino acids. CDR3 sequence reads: CASRQTSGNVMKAYNEQFF. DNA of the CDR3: TGCGCCAGCAGGCAGACTAGCGGGAATGTCATGAAGGCCTACAATGAGCAGTTCTTC.

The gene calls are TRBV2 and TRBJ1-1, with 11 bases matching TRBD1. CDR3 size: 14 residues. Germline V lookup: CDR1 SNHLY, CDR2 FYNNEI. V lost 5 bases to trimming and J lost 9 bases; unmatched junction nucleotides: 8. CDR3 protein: CASSSYGTGGKAFF. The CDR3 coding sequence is TGTGCCAGCAGTTCCTACGGGACAGGGGGGAAAGCTTTCTTT.

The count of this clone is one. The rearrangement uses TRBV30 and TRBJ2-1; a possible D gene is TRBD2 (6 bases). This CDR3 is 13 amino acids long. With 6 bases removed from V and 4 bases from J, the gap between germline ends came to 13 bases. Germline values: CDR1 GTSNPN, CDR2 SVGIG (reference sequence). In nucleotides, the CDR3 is TGTGCCTGCGCCCGGGACTCTTACAATGAGCAGTTCTTC. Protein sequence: CACARDSYNEQFF.

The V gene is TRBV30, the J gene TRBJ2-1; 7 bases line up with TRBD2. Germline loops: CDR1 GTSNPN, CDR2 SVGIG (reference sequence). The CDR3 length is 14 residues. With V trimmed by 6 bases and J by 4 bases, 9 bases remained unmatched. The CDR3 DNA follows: TGTGCCTGCCGTGCGCGCGGGGGTTACAATGAGCAGTTCTTC. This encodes CACRARGGYNEQFF.

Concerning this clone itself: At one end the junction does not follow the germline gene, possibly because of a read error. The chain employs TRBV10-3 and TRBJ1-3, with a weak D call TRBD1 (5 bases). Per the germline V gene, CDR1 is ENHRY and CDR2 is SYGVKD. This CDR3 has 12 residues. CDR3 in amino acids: CAIRDNSHRFFF. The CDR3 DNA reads TGTGCCATCAGGGACAACAGCCACCGGTTCTTTTTT.